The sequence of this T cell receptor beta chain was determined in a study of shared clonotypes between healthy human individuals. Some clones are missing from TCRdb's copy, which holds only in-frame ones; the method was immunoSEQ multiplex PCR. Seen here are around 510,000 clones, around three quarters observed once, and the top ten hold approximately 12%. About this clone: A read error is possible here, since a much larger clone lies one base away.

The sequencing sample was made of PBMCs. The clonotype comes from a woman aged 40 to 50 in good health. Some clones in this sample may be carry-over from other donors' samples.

The CDR3 reads CASSYGAANTEAFF. Written as DNA, the CDR3 is TGTGCCAGCAGCTATGGGGCAGCGAACACTGAAGCTTTCTTT. The J gene is TRBJ1-1, the V gene TRBV7-2; tentatively, D is TRBD1 (5 bases). The CDR3 spans 14 residues. The V end lost 4 bases, the J end lost 1 base, and 10 bases lay between the germline ends. CDR1 SGHTA and CDR2 FQGNSA come from the germline V gene.